This section outlines one T cell receptor beta chain sequence together with its context. Its antigen is unknown. The record originates from a study of T cell responses to AZD1222 COVID-19 vaccine. Here immunoSEQ multiplex PCR was the method, and the copy in TCRdb shows in-frame clones only, minus some. The repertoire holds fewer than 120,000 clones, with nearly 90% as singletons. Germline CDR1 is SGHTA and CDR2 is FQGNSA. The CDR3 spans 19 residues. With V trimmed by 5 bases and J by 0 bases, 16 bases remained unmatched. Study conclusions and caveats: An increase in Spike-specific TCR breadth and depth was observed after two AZD1222 doses. The donors showed a predominance of white British ancestry and of females, with possible underestimation of clonal diversity. Baseline seropositivity characterized only a handful of AZD1222 recipients.

Specimen: peripheral blood, collected on day 0 of AZD1222 vaccination. This chain connects TRBV7-2 to TRBJ1-3; TRBD1 matches 7 bases. The TCR was taken from an adult in good health. In DNA, the CDR3 is TGTGCCAGCAGCCCACAGGGGATGGGAGCGGGACTCTCTGGAAACACCATATATTTT. This sequence encodes CASSPQGMGAGLSGNTIYF.